The clone carrying this T cell receptor beta chain came up many times. The sample is drawn from a study of OX40 agonist ivuxolimab in advanced cancers. Some clones are missing from TCRdb's copy, which holds only in-frame ones; the method was immunoSEQ multiplex PCR. The table includes over 90,000 clones, approximately 87% detected once. The CDR3 runs to 15 residues. Germline lookup yields CDR1 LNHDA and CDR2 SQIVND (reference sequence). The V end was cut by 1 base, the J end by 0 bases, with 7 bases between. Specimen: CD4+ or CD8+ T cells sorted from blood, collected in a trial of the OX40 agonist ivuxolimab. This chain connects TRBV19 to TRBJ1-5, with D maybe TRBD1 (5 bases). This clonotype was obtained from an adult with an advanced solid tumor such as melanoma, head and neck, liver or kidney cancer. CDR3 in amino acids: CASSIAGFSNQPQHF. The CDR3 DNA reads as TGTGCCAGTAGTATAGCAGGGTTTAGCAATCAGCCCCAGCATTTT.